Included here is one T cell receptor (beta chain) sequence, with context. What it binds is unknown. The sample belongs to a study of cytomegalovirus exposure and HLA in healthy donors. This CDR3 has 15 amino acids. CDR1 and CDR2 (germline): MNHEY, SMNVEV (reference sequence). V was shortened by 5 bases and J by 0 bases, with 14 bases between the two germline ends. 60 Vbeta and 13 Jbeta primers were used in PCR. The assay was immunoSEQ multiplex PCR, and TCRdb's table has in-frame clones only and misses some. The sample comprises some 240,000 clones, around 80% of which are singletons, and approximately 3.8% rests with the top ten. Findings and caveats of the study: TRBV6-2, TRBV6-3 and other indistinguishable V segments were excluded. Donor immune exposure was known only as CMV serostatus. TCR beta sequences reportedly predicted the HLA-A and HLA-B alleles of most subjects accurately.

Material: PBMCs. This chain connects TRBV27 to TRBJ2-7; D not certain. The clonotype was recovered from a male donor in good health and CMV-seronegative. The CDR3 nucleotides are TGTGCCAGCAGTACCTCCCGGGTTCCCTCCTACGAGCAGTACTTC. Amino acids: CASSTSRVPSYEQYF.